The sequence of this TCR beta chain was determined in a study of T cells expressing NK-cell markers. Study-level background: The study sequenced eight donors, seven HCMV-seropositive and one seronegative.

With respect to this clonotype: Its specificity is not known.

General study findings and limits: HCMV specificity of expanded NKG2C+ T cell clones remained unclear. The CD3+CD56-NKG2C+ fraction of a handful of donors was also led by these clonotypes.

Per germline, CDR1 MGHRA and CDR2 YSYEKL. This CDR3 comprises 17 residues. Making the TCR beta cDNA relied on 5'RACE template switching with UMIs. TCRdb derives one entry per CDR3 protein from the 5' RACE reads, leaving out DNA. Recorded for this sample: 150,000 or so distinct CDR3 sequences. This chain connects TRBV4-1 to TRBJ1-2; the D call from TCRdb, TRBD1, cannot be confirmed without DNA. Sequenced input: blood T cells: a sorted CD56 or NKG2C T cell subset, CD4+ or CD8+ T cells, or bulk PBMC T cells (not recorded which). This receptor was taken from a woman between 45 and 60 years old in good health. The chain's CDR3 is CASSPPRGGAENPGYTF.